This T cell receptor (beta chain) was profiled in a study of human T cells and chemical hapten exposure. Whole-study findings and limits: The study found that DPC sensitization did not change TCRs above 1 in 1000 frequency.

Noted time point: patch test 2, 6 weeks after DPC sensitization. Treatment meaning: therapeutic diphenylcyclopropenone sensitization with weekly scalp DPC. This clonotype was recorded many times. Its antigen is as yet unknown. This CDR3 has 18 residues. V gave up 0 bases and J gave up 0 bases, with 14 bases separating them. Germline CDR1 is MNHEY and CDR2 is SVGEGT. TCRdb ran MiXCR on the RACE reads and lists one entry per CDR3 protein. The sample carries 84,000 or so distinct CDR3 sequences, 10% recorded once. Specimen: whole blood, collected in connection with sensitization to the hapten diphenylcyclopropenone (DPC). The receptor was derived from a woman younger than 45 with alopecia areata. Some clones in this sample may be carry-over from other donors' samples. V usage is TRBV6-2 or TRBV6-3 and J usage is TRBJ2-2; either TRBD1 or TRBD2 may fit D (6 bases each). CDR3 residues: CASSYSRGVHSNTGELFF. CDR3 bases: TGTGCCAGCAGTTACTCGAGGGGGGTACACTCGAACACCGGGGAGCTGTTTTTT.